These T cell receptor beta chains were read from a single sample in a study of blood T cell repertoires in COVID-19. Sequencing used immunoSEQ multiplex PCR; TCRdb keeps in-frame clones, though not all of them. The table has 200,000 to 300,000 clones, about 90% seen once. Sequenced sample: PBMCs or T cells enriched from blood (not recorded which). The receptors were gathered from a middle-aged woman who had been exposed to COVID-19. Each CDR3 is given with its conserved first and last residue.

TRBJ1-3 | TRBV5-1 | 15 | CASSLQGSSGNTIYF
TRBJ1-2 | TRBV11-2 | 12 | CASSFSGYGYTF
TRBJ2-1 | TRBV5-1 | 19 | CASSFAGTSVLRSYNEQFF
TRBJ1-1 | TRBV19 | 14 | CASSLQQMNTEAFF
TRBJ2-5 | TRBV11-2 | 15 | CASSFALSQRETQYF
TRBJ1-5 | TRBV7-2 | 15 | CASSLDRQSNQPQHF
TRBJ2-3 | TRBV7-2 | 16 | CASSPRTASTTDTQYF
TRBJ2-6 | TRBV10-3 | 15 | CAISDGGPGANVLTF
TRBJ2-1 | TRBV18 | 18 | CASSRVRLAGAFGDEQFF
TRBJ2-5 | TRBV6-2/TRBV6-3 | 16 | CASSYSLAGGRETQYF
TRBJ2-1 | TRBV15 | 16 | CATSRAGTGAYNEQFF
TRBJ1-4 | TRBV4-2 | 15 | CASSLGQTFNEKLFF
TRBJ1-2 | TRBV27 | 14 | CASSLVRGSYGYTF
TRBJ2-3 | TRBV12-3/TRBV12-4 | 12 | CASQELGGVRYF
TRBJ1-6 | TRBV27 | 16 | CASTQVRSSYNSPLHF
TRBJ2-1 | TRBV5-1 | 16 | CASSPVAGGSYNEQFF
TRBJ2-1 | TRBV4-2 | 18 | CASSQGVGSGSRSNEQFF
TRBJ1-2 | TRBV20-1 | 11 | CSALDYYGYTF
TRBJ1-3 | TRBV11-2 | 16 | CASSLYRARSGNTIYF
TRBJ2-3 | TRBV7-3 | 14 | CASSLIDVGGTQYF
TRBJ1-2 | TRBV5-4 | 14 | CASSLDSPIWGYTF
TRBJ2-5 | TRBV7-6 | 14 | CASSPRGGWETQYF
TRBJ2-6 | TRBV19 | 15 | CASSIAGPGANVLTF
TRBJ1-1 | TRBV12-5 | 11 | CANIENTEAFF
TRBJ2-5 | TRBV7-8 | 13 | CASSFELQETQYF
TRBJ2-3 | TRBV3-1/TRBV3-2 | 15 | CASSQNPDTTDTQYF
TRBJ1-6 | TRBV11-3 | 15 | CASSRAGTGGSPLHF
TRBJ2-1 | TRBV24-1 | 20 | CATSDFSGTSGSSSYNEQFF
TRBJ2-3 | TRBV25-1 | 17 | CASSESVGGGSTDTQYF
TRBJ1-1 | TRBV20-1 | 11 | CSAREFAEAFF
TRBJ2-1 | TRBV7-6 | 18 | CASSLNVGGSRGTHEQFF
TRBJ1-4 | TRBV5-1 | 16 | CASSLGLRDRGEKLFF
TRBJ2-5 | TRBV7-2 | 16 | CASSLVISGGQETQYF
TRBJ2-6 | TRBV18 | 15 | CASSPGQSGANVLTF
TRBJ1-3 | TRBV28 | 15 | CASSLGGAPGNTIYF
TRBJ1-5 | TRBV7-9 | 12 | CASSQTGQPQHF
TRBJ2-3 | TRBV11-3 | 11 | CASSSAGVEYF
TRBJ1-3 | TRBV20-1 | 15 | CSASRTADRGNTIYF
TRBJ2-5 | TRBV12-3/TRBV12-4 | 13 | CASSGGLAGGRYF
TRBJ1-5 | TRBV27 | 16 | CASSGDSLPGNQPQHF
TRBJ1-2 | TRBV20-1 | 11 | CSPGQGFGYTF
TRBJ1-1 | TRBV7-9 | 16 | CASRSRVYGMNTEAFF
TRBJ1-3 | TRBV28 | 13 | CASSLGQGNTIYF
TRBJ1-6 | TRBV7-9 | 16 | CASSLGGASYNSPLHF
TRBJ2-7 | TRBV28 | 15 | CASRTGGATIYEQYF
TRBJ2-2 | TRBV30 | 16 | CAWSARLAGGTGELFF
TRBJ2-2 | TRBV9 | 15 | CASSVRAGGTGELFF